The 29 T cell receptor beta chains presented below share a single source sample, sequenced in a study of T cell responses to AZD1222 COVID-19 vaccine. This table comes from immunoSEQ multiplex PCR, and its TCRdb copy is limited to in-frame clones, with some not included. Of about 180,000 clones listed, about 86% were seen once; the top ten hold 9.5% to 13%. Sequences were derived from peripheral blood, sampled 28 days after the second AZD1222 dose. These receptors all stem from an adult who received the AZD1222 COVID-19 vaccine.

J is TRBJ2-3 and V is TRBV6-5; TRBD1 agrees at 9 bases. With 6 bases clipped from V and 3 bases from J, the junction kept 7 bases outside the gene matches. CDR1 MNHEY and CDR2 SVGAGI come from the germline V gene. This CDR3 is 15 amino acids long. The CDR3 bases are TGTGCCAGCAGGCCACAGGGGGCTGGAACAGATACGCAGTATTTT. It yields the protein CASRPQGAGTDTQYF.

The chain couples TRBV18 to TRBJ2-3; possibly TRBD1 or TRBD2 for D (5 bases each). This CDR3 has 15 amino acids. CDR1 KGHSH and CDR2 LQKENI come from the germline V gene. V gave up 6 bases and J gave up 0 bases, with 13 bases separating them. CDR3 DNA: TGTGCCAGCTCCCCCCCGTGGGGGAGCACAGATACGCAGTATTTT. Its protein product is CASSPPWGSTDTQYF.

This clone was seen only a few times. The CDR3 here is CASSFGLAGNTGELFF. Here the CDR3 DNA reads TGTGCCAGCAGCTTCGGACTAGCGGGGAACACCGGGGAGCTGTTTTTT. V gene TRBV7-2 combines with J gene TRBJ2-2; the match to TRBD2 covers 11 bases. Germline V lookup: CDR1 SGHTA, CDR2 FQGNSA. With V trimmed by 3 bases and J by 1 base, 1 base remained unmatched. The CDR3 spans 16 residues.

The V gene is TRBV30, the J gene TRBJ1-1; 9 nucleotides align to TRBD1. Trimming cost V 5 bases and J 3 bases; bases outside gene matches: 7. Germline CDR1 and CDR2: GTSNPN and SVGIG (reference sequence). The CDR3 sequence is 14 residues long. This chain's CDR3 is CAWGSTGGYTEAFF. DNA for the CDR3: TGTGCCTGGGGATCAACAGGGGGCTACACTGAAGCTTTCTTT. Looking up the rest from reference TRBV30 and TRBJ1-1 gives the full variable domain: SQTIHQWPATLVQPVGSPLSLECTVEGTSNPNLYWYRQAAGRGLQLLFYSVGIGQISSEVPQNLSASRPQDRQFILSSKKLLLSDSGFYLCAWGSTGGYTEAFFGQGTRLTVV.

As concerns this clone: This CDR3 is also generated by other DNA sequences in the sample. CDR3 nucleotides: TGTGCCAGCAGCGTAGGGACAGGGGTATACGAGCAGTACTTC. This encodes CASSVGTGVYEQYF. The gene calls are TRBV9 and TRBJ2-7; 9 nucleotides match TRBD1. The CDR3 loop spans 14 amino acids. V was pared by 0 bases and J by 4 bases, with 2 bases of the junction left unmatched. CDR1 is SGDLS, CDR2 YYNGEE, per germline.

This chain joins TRBV6-5 and TRBJ1-2; 7 positions match TRBD1. CDR3 size: 15 residues. V lost 6 bases to trimming and J lost 8 bases; unmatched junction nucleotides: 15. CDR1 MNHEY and CDR2 SVGAGI come from the germline V gene. The CDR3 DNA sequence: TGTGCCAGCAGCCCCAGCCTAGACAGGGTGGGAGGCTACACCTTC. It specifies CASSPSLDRVGGYTF.

J is TRBJ1-1 and V is TRBV20-1; weak D call: TRBD1 (5 bases). This CDR3 region has 15 residues. The germline CDR1 and CDR2 sequences are DFQATT and SNEGSKA (reference sequence). V lost 3 bases and J lost 3, with 17 bases in between. CDR3 protein: CSASFIREGYTEAFF. The CDR3 nucleotides are TGCAGTGCTAGTTTTATCAGGGAAGGGTACACTGAAGCTTTCTTT.

The chain combines TRBV6-2 or TRBV6-3 with TRBJ1-5; perhaps TRBD1 as D (5 bases). Trimming removed 2 bases at V and 6 bases at J, with 11 bases between. The length of the CDR3 is 14 residues. Germline values: CDR1 MNHEY, CDR2 SVGEGT. The CDR3 DNA reads as TGTGCCAGCAGTTACACGTCCAGGGTTCAGCCCCAGCATTTT. Translated: CASSYTSRVQPQHF.

This clone was found once. The chain employs TRBV6-5 and TRBJ1-1; 8 bases map to TRBD1. CDR3 length: 14 residues. V lost 8 bases to trimming and J lost 1 base; unmatched junction nucleotides: 6. Germline loops: CDR1 MNHEY, CDR2 SVGAGI. The CDR3 DNA sequence: TGTGCCAGCTCGAGACAGGGGTGGAACACTGAAGCTTTCTTT. Residues: CASSRQGWNTEAFF.

The chain uses TRBV7-6 and TRBJ2-2, with 8 bases that match TRBD2. CDR1 SGHVS and CDR2 FNYEAQ come from the germline V gene. Trimming cost V 2 bases and J 1 base; bases outside gene matches: 6. The CDR3 length is 17 residues. The DNA for the CDR3 is TGTGCCAGCAGCTTACTTCGTGCGGGGGGGAACACCGGGGAGCTGTTTTTT. Amino acids: CASSLLRAGGNTGELFF.

The chain recombines TRBV6-5 with TRBJ2-7; 8 nucleotides align to TRBD1. After removal of 7 bases from V and 2 bases from J, the junction contained 7 bases not matched to a gene. Germline CDR1 MNHEY, CDR2 SVGAGI. The CDR3 is 14 residues long. CDR3 sequence: CASTGDRLPYEQYF. In nucleotides, the CDR3 is TGTGCCAGCACCGGGGACAGGCTTCCCTACGAGCAGTACTTC.

As regards this clone: The sample carries other DNA sequences with the same CDR3. This chain joins TRBV7-9 and TRBJ1-4, with TRBD1 matching 7 bases. This CDR3 region has 14 residues. Unmatched junction bases numbered 1, after V lost 1 base and J lost 5 bases. Germline V CDR1 and CDR2: SEHNR, FQNEAQ (reference sequence). The CDR3: CASSLGQGNEKLFF. The CDR3, as DNA: TGTGCCAGCAGCTTAGGACAGGGAAATGAAAAACTGTTTTTT.

The count of this clone is one. The chain uses TRBV7-9 and TRBJ1-3, with D unresolved. Trimming took 5 bases from V and 8 from J, leaving 13 bases between them. The CDR3 contains 13 residues. The germline gives CDR1 SEHNR, CDR2 FQNEAQ (reference sequence). The CDR3 is CASSPHPGDTIYF. In DNA, the CDR3 is TGTGCCAGCAGCCCCCACCCCGGGGACACCATATATTTT.

The chain joins TRBV5-1 to TRBJ1-5; D is possibly TRBD1 (6 bases). The CDR3 is made up of 15 amino acids. V lost 4 bases to trimming and J lost 3 bases, with 14 bases between them. Germline CDR1 reads SGHRS; CDR2 reads YFSETQ. CDR3 nucleotide sequence: TGCGCCAGCAGCGCCCTAGGGGGTACCAATCAGCCCCAGCATTTT. It yields the protein CASSALGGTNQPQHF.

V is TRBV9 and J is TRBJ2-1; 10 bases align to TRBD2. Trimming cost V 3 bases and J 9 bases; bases outside gene matches: 12. The CDR3 consists of 16 residues. Germline V gene sequence: CDR1 SGDLS, CDR2 YYNGEE. This CDR3 is CASSDLRAGGLGEQFF. CDR3 DNA sequence: TGTGCCAGCAGCGACCTCAGAGCGGGGGGGCTGGGTGAGCAGTTCTTC.

The V call is TRBV19, the J call TRBJ1-1; D gene unclear. The CDR3 consists of 15 residues. Germline V gives CDR1 LNHDA, CDR2 SQIVND (reference sequence). V gave up 6 bases and J gave up 3 bases, with 17 bases separating them. This CDR3 is CASRLGSGADTEAFF. The CDR3 DNA follows: TGTGCCAGTAGATTAGGGTCAGGAGCGGACACTGAAGCTTTCTTT.

This clone occurred a few times. V is TRBV9 and J is TRBJ1-1; a weak D match, TRBD1 (5 bases). Germline loops: CDR1 SGDLS, CDR2 YYNGEE. The CDR3 has 14 residues. Between the trimmed V and J ends, which lost 4 bases and 6 bases, there was a span of 16 bases. The CDR3 DNA reads as TGTGCCAGCAGCCCCGCCGGGACGAAGTCTGAAGCTTTCTTT. It is translated as CASSPAGTKSEAFF.

This sequence joins TRBV5-6 and TRBJ2-3; D possibly uses TRBD1 or TRBD2 (5 bases each). This CDR3 has 15 amino acids. V dropped 1 base and J dropped 1 base, with 10 bases sitting between them. Looked up from germline, CDR1 is SGHDT and CDR2 is YYEEEE. Written as DNA, the CDR3 is TGTGCCAGCAGCTTGCAGGGACCCCGCACAGATACGCAGTATTTT. Translation gives CASSLQGPRTDTQYF.

V is TRBV19 and J is TRBJ1-1; D perhaps matches TRBD1 (6 bases). Germline V gene lookup returns CDR1 LNHDA and CDR2 SQIVND (reference sequence). The CDR3 consists of 13 residues. V was trimmed by 5 bases and J by 5 bases, leaving 12 bases between them. CDR3 loop: CASSYTGQTEAFF. The CDR3 region has the DNA TGTGCCAGTAGTTATACAGGGCAAACTGAAGCTTTCTTT.

The J gene is TRBJ2-7, the V gene TRBV28; 9 bases fit TRBD2. J lost 6 bases, V lost 4 bases, and 7 bases had no gene match. The CDR3 length is 14 residues. Germline V lookup: CDR1 MDHEN, CDR2 SYDVKM. The CDR3 reads CASSSGGGAFEQYF. In nucleotides, the CDR3 is TGTGCCAGCAGTTCGGGCGGGGGGGCCTTCGAGCAGTACTTC. The full variable domain, rest sourced from reference TRBV28 and TRBJ2-7, is DVKVTQSSRYLVKRTGEKVFLECVQDMDHENMFWYRQDPGLGLRLIYFSYDVKMKEKGDIPEGYSVSREKKERFSLILESASTNQTSMYLCASSSGGGAFEQYFGPGTRLTVT.

The rearrangement uses TRBV13 and TRBJ2-7; tentatively, D is TRBD2 (5 bases). Germline V gene data show CDR1 as PRHDT and CDR2 as FYEKMQ (reference sequence). V was clipped by 0 bases and J by 2 bases, with 14 bases between them. The CDR3 sequence is 16 residues long. The CDR3 sequence: CASSLGGGGLTYEQYF. CDR3 bases: TGTGCCAGCAGCTTAGGAGGCGGAGGACTTACCTACGAGCAGTACTTC.

CDR3 region: CASSARDRLNTEAFF. CDR3 nucleotides: TGTGCCAGCAGCGCCCGGGACAGATTAAACACTGAAGCTTTCTTT. The chain has TRBV5-6 and TRBJ1-1, with TRBD1 matching 7 bases. J gave up 2 bases and V 4 bases, and 8 bases lay outside the gene matches. The germline CDR1 and CDR2 sequences are SGHDT and YYEEEE. CDR3 length: 15 amino acids. The whole variable domain, filled in from reference TRBV5-6 and TRBJ1-1, reads DAGVTQSPTHLIKTRGQQVTLRCSPKSGHDTVSWYQQALGQGPQFIFQYYEEEERQRGNFPDRFSGHQFPNYSSELNVNALLLGDSALYLCASSARDRLNTEAFFGQGTRLTVV.

The chain joins TRBV5-4 to TRBJ1-2, with TRBD1 matching over 7 bases. Trimming at V came to 1 base and at J to 0 bases, leaving 12 bases not matched to a gene. CDR1 SGHNT and CDR2 YYREEE come from the germline V gene (reference sequence). The CDR3 runs 18 residues. CDR3 in amino acids: CASSLLGGASLANYGYTF. CDR3 in DNA: TGTGCCAGCAGCTTGTTAGGGGGCGCTTCACTAGCTAACTATGGCTACACCTTC.

The genes are TRBV5-1 and TRBJ2-3; weak D call: TRBD1 (6 bases). The CDR3 has 14 residues. From germline, CDR1 is SGHRS and CDR2 YFSETQ. V dropped 4 bases and J dropped 2 bases, with 11 bases sitting between them. The CDR3 region is CASSLGQNTDTQYF. DNA for the CDR3: TGCGCCAGCAGCCTAGGACAGAACACAGATACGCAGTATTTT.

This sequence joins TRBV2 and TRBJ2-3; no clear D gene. Trimming took 6 bases from V and 0 from J, leaving 13 bases between them. The length of the CDR3 is 15 residues. Germline assignment: CDR1 SNHLY and CDR2 FYNNEI. The CDR3 DNA sequence: TGTGCCAGCAGCTACCTGACTTTTAGCACAGATACGCAGTATTTT. Translating it yields CASSYLTFSTDTQYF.

V gene TRBV3-1 (or the pseudogene TRBV3-2) combines with J gene TRBJ1-5; 9 bases fit TRBD1. This CDR3 is built from 16 residues. The V and J ends lost 4 bases and 6 bases, in that order; junction bases with no gene match: 10. Germline CDR1 and CDR2: LGHDT and YNNKEL (reference sequence). In DNA form, the CDR3 reads TGTGCCAGCAGCCTGAACCCGGGACAGGGACGTCAGCCCCAGCATTTT. Its translation is CASSLNPGQGRQPQHF.

This chain uses TRBV21-1 with TRBJ1-5; the D call in the table, TRBD1, was not verified against the DNA. TRBV21-1 constitutes a pseudogene. CDR3 length: 18 amino acids. The CDR3 nucleotides read TGTGCCAGCAGCAAAAAACCCAGGGATAGAGGTGGCAATCAGCCCCAGCATTTT. Protein sequence: CASSKKPRDRGGNQPQHF.

The chain couples TRBV7-6 to TRBJ2-2; D remains ambiguous. Trimming removed 1 base at V and 0 bases at J, with 3 bases between. The CDR3 length is 14 residues. Germline loops: CDR1 SGHVS, CDR2 FNYEAQ. The CDR3 bases are TGTGCCAGCAGCTTAGAACCGAACACCGGGGAGCTGTTTTTT. It is translated as CASSLEPNTGELFF.

Details on this clone: Other DNA variants within this sample encode the same CDR3. The chain carries TRBV5-1 and TRBJ1-2, with D unresolved. CDR1 is SGHRS, CDR2 YFSETQ, per germline. V lost 0 bases, J lost 0 bases, and 6 bases lay in between. The CDR3 sequence is 14 residues long. This CDR3 is CASSLDGANYGYTF. Here the CDR3 DNA reads TGCGCCAGCAGCTTGGACGGGGCTAACTATGGCTACACCTTC. The full variable domain, with the rest looked up from reference TRBV5-1 and TRBJ1-2, is KAGVTQTPRYLIKTRGQQVTLSCSPISGHRSVSWYQQTPGQGLQFLFEYFSETQRNKGNFPGRFSGRQFSNSRSEMNVSTLELGDSALYLCASSLDGANYGYTFGSGTRLTVV.